This T cell receptor beta chain derives from a study of blood T cell repertoires in COVID-19. Sequencing used immunoSEQ multiplex PCR; TCRdb keeps in-frame clones, though not all of them. Of some 290,000 clones listed, about 86% are singletons. About this clone itself: In the same sample, other DNA sequences code for this CDR3.

The sequenced sample consisted of peripheral blood. The sequence derives from a woman in her 30s with COVID-19, enrolled during active disease.

The chain's CDR3 is CASSEASGGATDTQYF. The CDR3, as DNA: TGTGCCAGCAGTGAAGCGAGCGGGGGGGCCACAGATACGCAGTATTTT. The V and J genes are TRBV6-1 and TRBJ2-3, with TRBD2 matching 10 bases. This CDR3 spans 16 amino acids. Germline V gene lookup returns CDR1 MNHNS and CDR2 SASEGT. The junction had 2 bases not matched to a gene; V was cut back by 0 bases and J by 2 bases.